One T cell receptor beta chain is described in this entry. Its antigen specificity is not known. Qualities for individual bases were not recorded, and no much larger clone is one base off. According to the study, the label for this sample's time point signals: progressive disease on ibrutinib. Roughly 1.9 micrograms of genomic DNA were extracted from cryopreserved PBMCs for TCR beta library preparation. Longitudinal blood samples from CLL patients on ibrutinib monotherapy underwent high-throughput TCR beta sequencing. The patients took part in an open-label, single-center phase 2 trial of ibrutinib monotherapy. V is shortened by 4 bases, J by 6 bases, and the region joining them spans 9 bases. Including cysteine and phenylalanine, the CDR3 has 12 amino acids. Only the CDR3 part of the read is kept: 36 bases, read in frame from the first base. As encoded in the germline V gene, CDR1 is SGDLS while CDR2 is YYNGEE.

This sample was included in a study of cytotoxic CD8 clonotypes in ibrutinib-treated CLL (dated by TCRdb to the early 2020s). Study-level background: In this cohort, over 14 patients were treatment-naive and about a dozen were relapsed/refractory, while roughly 17 had unmutated IGHV. Samples at response were collected after a median of roughly twelve months of treatment, with a range of about 6 to 40 months. On average, each sample yielded around 230,000 productive templates and around 98,000 productive rearrangements. Cryopreserved peripheral blood mononuclear cells were obtained before treatment, at response, and at either sustained remission or disease progression. All remission and progressive disease samples were collected while patients were still receiving ibrutinib. Responses were partial in around 25 patients and complete in 2; after median around 66 months follow-up, some 14 stayed in remission and about twelve progressed. Longitudinal samples were obtainable from about 30% of the roughly 90 participants in the trial. Overall study outcomes, separate from this receptor: Sampling times were not matched between sustained-remission and progressing patients, and lymph node repertoires were not studied. At baseline, clonality was higher than in age-matched healthy donors and showed a strong correlation with circulating CD8+ T-cell counts. Clonality rose at ibrutinib response, remained stable during sustained remission, and dropped back toward baseline at progression. Public clonotypes were rare and either shrank or stayed stable during treatment, and the rise in clonality at ibrutinib response reflected expansion of private clonotypes.

Each clonotype received, on average, around 9.6x coverage in deep resolution sequencing performed on a MiSeq, where the target depth lay between 1 in 1 million and 1 in 200,000 T cells. TCR beta libraries were generated with the immunoSEQ hsTCRB Kit. The published analysis was carried out like this. Data were analyzed with ImmunoSEQ Data Assistant and ImmunoSEQ Analyzer, with V, D and J genes assigned per IMGT definitions. Clonality, which ranges from 0 to 1, was calculated by subtracting the normalized Shannon entropy of productive rearrangement frequencies from one. Public clonotype analysis was restricted to overrepresented clonotypes comprising at least 0.05% of each patient's repertoire. Fewer than 15 repertoires from age-matched healthy donors, obtained from immuneACCESS, served as clonality controls. TCRdb obtained this table from immuneACCESS and retained in-frame rearrangements with V and J assigned. These tables miss some clones; where compared with another copy, unresolved V genes account for less than half of the shortfall, and the remainder is unexplained. V, J and clone size were drawn from that table, and D and trimming were deduced from the DNA. For this sample there are about 160,000 clones; about 88% appear just once. The biggest ten clones account for more than 2.5% of the sample.

Sequences were derived from PBMCs, sampled at disease progression, from a patient treated with ibrutinib. The chain employs TRBV9 and TRBJ2-3; a confident D gene designation cannot be given. This clonotype originated in a human donor with chronic lymphocytic leukemia. The CDR3 corresponds to CASSRSSDTQYF. The DNA sequence follows: TGTGCCAGCAGCCGGAGTTCGGATACGCAGTATTTT.